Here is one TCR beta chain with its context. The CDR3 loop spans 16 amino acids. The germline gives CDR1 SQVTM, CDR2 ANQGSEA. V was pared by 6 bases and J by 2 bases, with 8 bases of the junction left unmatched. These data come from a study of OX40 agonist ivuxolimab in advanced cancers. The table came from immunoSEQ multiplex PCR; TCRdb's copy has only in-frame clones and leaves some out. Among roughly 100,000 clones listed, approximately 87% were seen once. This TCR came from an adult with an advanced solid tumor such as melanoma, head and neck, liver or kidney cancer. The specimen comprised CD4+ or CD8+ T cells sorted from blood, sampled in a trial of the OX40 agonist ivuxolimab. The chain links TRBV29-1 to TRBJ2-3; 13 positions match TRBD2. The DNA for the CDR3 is TGCAGCGTCACCGGGACTAGCGGGGCCCACACAGATACGCAGTATTTT. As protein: CSVTGTSGAHTDTQYF.